This TCR beta chain was sequenced during a study of blood T cell repertoires in COVID-19. The overall study: Sample material is recorded as cDNA or gDNA derived from T cells, B-cell-depleted T cells, or PBMCs.

In the original workflow: Reference gene primers were amplified, and this amplification served to estimate nucleated cell counts. Sequenced by immunoSEQ multiplex PCR; TCRdb stores in-frame clones only, minus some. The DNA gave D and trimming, while V, J and clone size come from that table. This sample has about 370,000 clones; around 87% occur once, and the top ten carry 1%. The V gene lost 2 bases and the J gene lost 4 bases, with 8 bases spanning the gap. The germline gives CDR1 MGHDK, CDR2 SYGVNS. The length of the CDR3 is 13 residues. This sequence joins TRBV25-1 and TRBJ1-2, with D possibly matching TRBD1 (6 bases). The sample comprised PBMCs or T cells enriched from blood (not recorded which). This sequence was found in a man between 18 and 35 years old who had recovered from COVID-19. CDR3 sequence reads: CASSEGQLYGYTF. CDR3 DNA: TGTGCCAGCAGTGAAGGACAGCTCTATGGCTACACCTTC.